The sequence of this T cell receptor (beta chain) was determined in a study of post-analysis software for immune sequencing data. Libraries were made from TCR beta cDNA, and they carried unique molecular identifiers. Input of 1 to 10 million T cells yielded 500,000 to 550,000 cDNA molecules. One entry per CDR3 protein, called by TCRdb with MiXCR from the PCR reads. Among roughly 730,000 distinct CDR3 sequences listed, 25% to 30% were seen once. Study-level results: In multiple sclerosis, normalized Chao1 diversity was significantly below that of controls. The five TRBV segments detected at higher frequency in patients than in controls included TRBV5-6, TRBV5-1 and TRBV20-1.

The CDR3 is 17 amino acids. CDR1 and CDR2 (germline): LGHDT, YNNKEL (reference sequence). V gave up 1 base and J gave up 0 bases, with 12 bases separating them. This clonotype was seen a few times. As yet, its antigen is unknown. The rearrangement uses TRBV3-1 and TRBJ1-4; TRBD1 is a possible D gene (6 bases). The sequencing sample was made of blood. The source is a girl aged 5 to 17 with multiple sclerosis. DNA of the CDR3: TGTGCCAGCAGCCAAGTTTTCAGGGGTGCAACTAATGAAAAACTGTTTTTT. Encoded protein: CASSQVFRGATNEKLFF.